This TCR beta chain was captured in a study of blood T cell repertoires in COVID-19. Study-level information: Sample material is recorded as cDNA or gDNA derived from T cells, B-cell-depleted T cells, or PBMCs.

This clone was observed a handful of times. The CDR3 spans 15 residues. V lost 1 base to trimming and J lost 2 bases, with 8 bases between them. Germline CDR1 reads SGHTA; CDR2 reads FQGTGA. Method: immunoSEQ multiplex PCR; TCRdb's copy keeps in-frame clones and lacks some. The sample lists 300,000 or so clones, 75% to 90% occurring once. This chain uses TRBV7-3 with TRBJ2-2; the D is unclear. The sequence came from a woman aged 40 to 50 who had recovered from COVID-19. The specimen was peripheral blood. In DNA form, the CDR3 reads TGTGCCAGCAGCTTAATGGCCAGTAACACCGGGGAGCTGTTTTTT. Translated: CASSLMASNTGELFF.